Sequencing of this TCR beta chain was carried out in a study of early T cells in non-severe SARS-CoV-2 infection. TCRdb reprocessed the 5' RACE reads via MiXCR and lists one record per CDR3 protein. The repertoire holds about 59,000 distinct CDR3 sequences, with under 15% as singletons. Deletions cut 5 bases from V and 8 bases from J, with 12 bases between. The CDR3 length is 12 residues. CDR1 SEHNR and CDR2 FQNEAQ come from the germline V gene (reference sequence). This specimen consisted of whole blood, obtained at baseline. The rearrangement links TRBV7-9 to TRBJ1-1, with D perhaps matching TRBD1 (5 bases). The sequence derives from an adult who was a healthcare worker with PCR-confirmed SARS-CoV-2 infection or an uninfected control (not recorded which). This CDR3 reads CASSRWDVEAFF. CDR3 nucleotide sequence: TGTGCCAGCAGCCGATGGGACGTCGAAGCTTTCTTT.